This T cell receptor beta chain was sequenced in a study of cytomegalovirus exposure and HLA in healthy donors (dated by TCRdb to 2016 to 2017). As for the study more broadly: According to an earlier analysis of several hundred of the donors, roughly 180 million T cells yielded some 110 million unique TCR beta sequences and about 300 Gb of sequence data. An early release covering just under 650 HLA-typed donors comprised about 300 gigabases of sequencing data and approximately 85 million unique TCR sequences. Among the roughly 400 genotyped donors, more than 70% belonged to the genetic ancestry cluster associated with self-reported Caucasian donors. The study aimed to test whether cataloging public T cell receptors could reveal signatures of past pathogen exposure. The study profiled the T cell repertoires of approximately 700 subjects by immunosequencing and related them to cytomegalovirus serostatus. Besides the first cohort of around 670 subjects, a separate validation cohort made up of 120 different subjects was used. To predict cytomegalovirus infection status, the study brought together high-throughput TCR immunosequencing, statistical association of individual TCRs with disease status, and machine learning. A later analysis re-analyzed previously published TCR beta repertoires from approximately 700 donors and added high-resolution HLA genotyping to study TCR occurrence patterns. Rather than drawing on any new phenotypic data, the later analysis identified candidate immune exposures from TCR beta sequences and the way those sequences occurred across donors. An earlier analysis of around 540 of the donors applied high-throughput TCR beta sequencing to assess whether each TCR beta V gene segment acted as functional or pseudogenic. Donor age, sex, ethnicity and CMV serostatus were compiled together with the repertoire data. Genome-wide SNP genotypes for about 55% of the roughly 670 donors were used in a later genetic analysis, which treated that subset as a discovery cohort. All discovery cohort repertoires had been generated using a single sequencing platform. HLA typing included class I and class II loci at four-digit resolution. The number of typed donors differed by locus: about 620-640 for A, B, C, DRB1 and DQB1; 522 for DQA1; 606 for DPA1; and roughly 490 for DPB1. Four to six DR-DQ haplotypes were handled as single units for association and clustering, since linkage in the cohort was strong. On average, roughly 250,000 unique TCR beta nucleotide sequences were sequenced per donor among some 430 genotyped donors of the cohort, with 15% to 20% of those sequences being non-productive.

A note on this clone: This clone's antigen is unknown. No base quality information exists; no much larger clone differs at one position.

Broader findings and caveats from the paper: A total of 164 TCR beta chains were listed by the study as associated with cytomegalovirus. Cytomegalovirus status was reported to be diagnosed by the classifier with high specificity and sensitivity in both the original and validation cohorts. A few of the identified cytomegalovirus-associated TCR beta chains were confirmed in vitro to be specific for cytomegalovirus antigens. At a false discovery rate of 0.05, a later analysis linked around 17,000 TCR beta sequences to specific HLA alleles. Presence/absence analyses assumed roughly uniform sequencing depth across donors, an assumption that may not hold. Linkage disequilibrium might explain the correlated functional status among segregating V segments, but an unknown experimental factor could not be excluded. A further reported finding was that TCR beta sequences accurately predicted the HLA-A and HLA-B alleles for most subjects in the first cohort. A later analysis found that TCR association rates varied across HLA loci, with DRB1 alleles showing the most associated TCRs and HLA-C alleles the fewest. In a later genetic analysis, a missense DCLRE1C variant was associated with V-gene and J-gene trimming of TCR beta chains, and the association was replicated in an independent cohort. HLA typing was unavailable for some donors at each locus, so association tests used only the typed subset. Most CMV-associated TCR beta chains appeared to be HLA-restricted in a later analysis, and the HLA associations seemed to be driven largely by CMV exposure. Immune exposure information for the cohort was limited to CMV serostatus. The cohort was sequenced for TCR beta chains only, and without alpha or paired-chain data the features that could be detected were limited. In a later analysis, HLA-associated TCR beta chains showed more clonal expansion and lower generation probabilities than non-associated chains that were equally common. Roughly 15 rarely observed V segments, including chromosome 9 orphons, were excluded from the earlier analysis of a few hundred of the donors because counts were too low. Compared with the 666-donor mean, donors in an Asian-associated ancestry cluster had fewer N-insertions in productive TCRs, according to a later genetic analysis. A cluster of highly shared sequence variants was judged likely to represent a technical artifact of the sequencing pipeline. Across donors, most TCR sequences were observed very rarely, whereas some public TCRs were present in many individuals. Assigning TCR associations to individual alleles was difficult when HLA alleles, especially DR and DQ, strongly co-occurred. According to a later analysis, parvovirus B19, influenza, CMV and Epstein-Barr virus appeared linked to several top co-occurrence clusters. An earlier analysis of approximately 600 of the donors showed that most TCR beta V segments appeared in productive rearrangements either about 87% or about 30% of the time, which broadly matched IMGT annotations. The authors suggested that the approach could potentially be generalized to other disease states and immunological phenotypes.

In total, approximately 690 healthy bone marrow donors made up the cohort. All cohort members were sampled while nominally healthy, although unrecorded immune exposures were likely present. The donor tested CMV seronegative, placing the donor among the 350 to 400 seronegative members of the cohort. A peripheral blood sample was provided by each donor, and peripheral blood mononuclear cells were used for TCR beta sequencing. Genomic DNA extraction from the blood cell samples was performed with the Qiagen DNeasy Blood Extraction Kit. Preparation of the library involved the immunoSEQ multiplex PCR assay. For the multiplex PCR, a mixture combining 60 forward primers for TCR Vbeta segments and 13 reverse primers for TCR Jbeta segments was used. A multiplex PCR assay on genomic DNA amplified the CDR3 region of rearranged TCR beta genes. On the Illumina HiSeq System, the amplified TCR beta libraries were sequenced as 87-base-pair reads. The paper's data handling went like this. In a later analysis, 80 million or so unique TCR beta chains were counted across the approximately 670 repertoires, and about 9.9 million of these chains were shared by at least two donors. Raw reads were error-corrected and collapsed into unique sequences by a nearest-neighbor algorithm in which closely related sequences were merged to remove PCR and sequencing errors. CDR3 sequences were aligned to IMGT reference sequences to assign V, D and J gene segments. For a sequence to be retained, at least a six-nucleotide match to both a V gene segment and a J gene segment was required. A rearrangement counted as productive if the CDR3 had no stop codons and remained in frame with V and J, and every other rearrangement counted as non-productive. Following IMGT convention, CDR3 was defined as the stretch from the second conserved V-encoded cysteine up to the conserved J-encoded phenylalanine. In an earlier analysis of approximately 500 of the donors, sequences lacking an unambiguous match to a single V gene segment were excluded. In an earlier analysis of a few hundred of the donors, V segments were called functional above 56.7% productive rearrangements and were called segregating when the between-donor standard deviation exceeded 5%. A statistical classification framework was developed to diagnose cytomegalovirus status using the catalog of TCR beta chain sequences. A later analysis assigned V and J genes by comparing TCR nucleotide sequences with IMGT/GENE-DB human TR gene sequences. Using the TCRdist pipeline, a later analysis assigned CDR3 sequences along with most-parsimonious VDJ recombination scenarios. A later analysis defined each TCR beta chain by its CDR3 amino acid sequence plus V-gene family, and excluded reads lacking a unique V-gene family. In a later analysis, fewer than 600 highly shared, low-generation-probability nucleotide sequences were removed to address suspected cross-contamination and a sequencing artifact. In a later analysis, a clonal expansion index for each public chain was calculated from normalized within-repertoire ranks of inferred template counts. A later analysis computed generation probabilities with a VDJ recombination model fitted to out-of-frame rearrangements, and checked the results against IGoR. In a later analysis, TCR-TCR, TCR-HLA and TCR-CMV co-occurrence was scored with hypergeometric tests, and a repertoire-size bias correction was applied to TCR pairs. False discovery rates were estimated in a later analysis by permuting HLA or CMV assignments 20 times. In a later analysis, co-occurring TCRs were grouped with DBSCAN, and TCRdist sequence similarity was added when clustering was performed within HLA-allele-positive subsets. Repertoires with fewer than 30,000 or more than 120,000 public chains were left out of co-occurrence clustering, as were four to six repertoires with anomalous nucleotide sharing. TCRdb re-hosts the immuneACCESS table, in-frame sequences only. Its copies lack some clones; in the studies checked, an unresolved V gene accounts for under half of them, and the cause for the rest is not known. The V and J calls and clone size are taken from that table; D and trimming were inferred from the DNA. This sample comprises some 140,000 clones, about three quarters of them detected only once. The top ten clonotypes cover around 1.5% of the sample.

This TCR was recovered from a woman between 18 and 29 years old in good health and CMV-seronegative. The sample consisted of PBMCs.

The CDR3 reads CAWSGTDISYEQYF. The DNA sequence is TGTGCCTGGAGCGGGACAGACATTAGCTACGAGCAGTACTTC. The chain was built from TRBV30 and TRBJ2-7; 7 middle bases align to TRBD1. CDR1 and CDR2, per the germline V gene (reference sequence), are GTSNPN and SVGIG. V ends up 3 bases short and J 3 bases short, with an unmatched junction base count of 8. Including cysteine and phenylalanine, the CDR3 has 14 amino acids. Here the CDR3 DNA is all that survives: 42 bases in frame from base 1.